This TCR beta chain was sequenced in a study of identical twins. This clonotype has only a few counts. Its antigen is undetermined. Through template switching, a universal primer site was introduced, and the cDNA contained unique molecular identifiers. TCRdb re-derived calls from the 5' RACE reads in MiXCR, one entry per CDR3 protein. The repertoire includes fewer than 900,000 distinct CDR3 sequences, 15% to 20% of them detected once, and about 12% sits in the top ten. Findings and limits, study-wide: With monozygotic twins, out-of-frame TCR alpha sharing exceeded what models estimated.

The V gene lost 7 bases and the J gene lost 0 bases, with 12 bases spanning the gap. Per germline, CDR1 SGHTA and CDR2 FQGNSA. There are 15 residues in the CDR3. The data also belong to a second study, concerning T cells expressing NK-cell markers. That paper adds: HCMV seropositivity characterized most of the eight sequenced donors, and seronegativity one.

This clonotype was sampled from a woman between 18 and 29 years old in good health. The gene calls are TRBV7-2 and TRBJ2-2; D is perhaps TRBD1 or TRBD2 (5 bases each). Sequencing was carried out using PBMCs. The CDR3 region is CASTRQTTNTGELFF. CDR3 DNA: TGTGCCAGCACCCGACAGACTACGAACACCGGGGAGCTGTTTTTT.